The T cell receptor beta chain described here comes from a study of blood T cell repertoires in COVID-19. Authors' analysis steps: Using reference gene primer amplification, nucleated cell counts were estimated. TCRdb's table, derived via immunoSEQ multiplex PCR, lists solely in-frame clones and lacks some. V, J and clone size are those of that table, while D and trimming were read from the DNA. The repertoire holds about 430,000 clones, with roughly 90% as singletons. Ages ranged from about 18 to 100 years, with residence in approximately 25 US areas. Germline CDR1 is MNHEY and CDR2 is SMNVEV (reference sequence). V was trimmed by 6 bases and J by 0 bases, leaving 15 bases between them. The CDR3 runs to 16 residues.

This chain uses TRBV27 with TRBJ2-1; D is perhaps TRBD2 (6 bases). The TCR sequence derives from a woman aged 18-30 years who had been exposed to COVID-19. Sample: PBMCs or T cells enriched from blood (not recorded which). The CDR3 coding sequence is TGTGCCAGCAGGCCCGGGACTCATATCTCCTACAATGAGCAGTTCTTC. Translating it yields CASRPGTHISYNEQFF.